This T cell receptor (beta chain) emerged from a study of blood T cell repertoires in COVID-19. Study-level background: COVID-19 samples from acute and convalescent phases originated in the United States, Italy and Spain. PBMCs, B-cell-depleted T cells, or T cells provided the cDNA or gDNA that made up the material.

Exposed study participants had met a COVID-19 case within 2 weeks before entry. Sequencing used immunoSEQ multiplex PCR; TCRdb keeps in-frame clones, though not all of them. The sample yields around 270,000 clones, around nine tenths seen once. This clone was seen a handful of times. This CDR3 has 18 amino acids. The V gene lost 7 bases and the J gene lost 5 bases, with 24 bases spanning the gap. From germline, CDR1 is MNHEY and CDR2 SMNVEV (reference sequence). The clonotype was recovered from a woman aged 40 to 49 who had been exposed to COVID-19. The sequenced sample was PBMCs or T cells enriched from blood (not recorded which). The rearrangement joins TRBV27 to TRBJ1-6; D possibly corresponds to TRBD1 (5 bases). CDR3 bases: TGTGCCAGCATCCCCCCTCGGGTCAGGGCGTCCCATAATTCACCCCTCCACTTT. Translation: CASIPPRVRASHNSPLHF.